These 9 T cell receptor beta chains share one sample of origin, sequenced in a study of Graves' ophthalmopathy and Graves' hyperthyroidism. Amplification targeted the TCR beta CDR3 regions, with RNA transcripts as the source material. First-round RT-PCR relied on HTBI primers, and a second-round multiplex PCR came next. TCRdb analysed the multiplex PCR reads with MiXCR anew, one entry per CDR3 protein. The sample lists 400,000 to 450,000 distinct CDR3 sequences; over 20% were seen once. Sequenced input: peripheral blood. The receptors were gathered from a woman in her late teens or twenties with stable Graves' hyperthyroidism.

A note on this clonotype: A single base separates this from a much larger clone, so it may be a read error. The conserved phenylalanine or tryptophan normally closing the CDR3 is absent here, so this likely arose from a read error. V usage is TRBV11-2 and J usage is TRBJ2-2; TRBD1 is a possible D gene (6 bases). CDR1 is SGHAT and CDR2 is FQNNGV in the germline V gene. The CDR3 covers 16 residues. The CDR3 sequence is CASSSWGRGRTGELFY. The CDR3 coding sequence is TGTGCCAGCAGCTCTTGGGGCAGGGGCCGGACCGGCGAGCTGTTTTAT.

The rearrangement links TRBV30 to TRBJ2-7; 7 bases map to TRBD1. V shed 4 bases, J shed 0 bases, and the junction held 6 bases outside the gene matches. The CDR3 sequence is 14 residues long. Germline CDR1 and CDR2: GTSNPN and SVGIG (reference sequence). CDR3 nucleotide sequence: TGTGCCTGGACAGTAGGGGACAGCTCCTACGAGCAGTACTTC. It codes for CAWTVGDSSYEQYF.

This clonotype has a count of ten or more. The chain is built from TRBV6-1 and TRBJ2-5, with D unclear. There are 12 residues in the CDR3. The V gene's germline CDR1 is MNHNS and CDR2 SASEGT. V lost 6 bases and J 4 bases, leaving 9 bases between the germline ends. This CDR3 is CASRQVGETQYF. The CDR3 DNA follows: TGTGCCAGCAGACAAGTAGGAGAGACCCAGTACTTC.

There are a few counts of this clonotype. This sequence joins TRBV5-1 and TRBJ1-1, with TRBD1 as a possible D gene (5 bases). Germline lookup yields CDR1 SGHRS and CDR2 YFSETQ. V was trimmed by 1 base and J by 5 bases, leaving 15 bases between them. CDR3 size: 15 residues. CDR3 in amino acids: CASSLYGGPRTEAFF. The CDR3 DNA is TGCGCCAGCAGCTTGTATGGGGGTCCGAGAACTGAAGCTTTCTTT.

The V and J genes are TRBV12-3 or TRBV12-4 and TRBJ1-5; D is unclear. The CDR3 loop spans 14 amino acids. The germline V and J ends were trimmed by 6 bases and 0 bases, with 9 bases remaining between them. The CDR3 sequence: CASSYAYSNQPQHF. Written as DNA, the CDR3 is TGTGCCAGCAGCTATGCATATAGCAATCAGCCCCAGCATTTT.

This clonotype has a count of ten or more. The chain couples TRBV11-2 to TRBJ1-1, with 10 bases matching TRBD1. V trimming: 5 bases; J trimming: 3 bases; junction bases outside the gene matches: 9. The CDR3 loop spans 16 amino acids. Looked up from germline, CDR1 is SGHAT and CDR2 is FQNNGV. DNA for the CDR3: TGTGCCAGCAGCCTCGACAGGGGGCTAGGTTACACTGAAGCTTTCTTT. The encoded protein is CASSLDRGLGYTEAFF. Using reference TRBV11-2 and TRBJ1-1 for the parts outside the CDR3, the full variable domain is EAGVAQSPRYKIIEKRQSVAFWCNPISGHATLYWYQQILGQGPKLLIQFQNNGVVDDSQLPKDRFSAERLKGVDSTLKIQPAKLEDSAVYLCASSLDRGLGYTEAFFGQGTRLTVV.

CDR3 nucleotide sequence: TGTGCCAGCAGTCTTAATTTTGGAGGCGAGCAGTACTTC. The encoded protein is CASSLNFGGEQYF. V is TRBV12-3 or TRBV12-4 and J is TRBJ2-7, with D perhaps TRBD2 (5 bases). The germline V and J ends were trimmed by 5 bases and 6 bases, with 14 bases remaining between them. CDR3 size: 13 residues.

Written as DNA, the CDR3 is TGTGCCAGCAGCTACCAACAGGGCTCTCAGCCCCAGCATTTT. Protein: CASSYQQGSQPQHF. The chain uses TRBV6-5 and TRBJ1-5, with D tentatively TRBD1 (6 bases). V was shortened by 6 bases and J by 6 bases, with 15 bases between the two germline ends. CDR1 and CDR2 (germline): MNHEY, SVGAGI. The CDR3 covers 14 residues.

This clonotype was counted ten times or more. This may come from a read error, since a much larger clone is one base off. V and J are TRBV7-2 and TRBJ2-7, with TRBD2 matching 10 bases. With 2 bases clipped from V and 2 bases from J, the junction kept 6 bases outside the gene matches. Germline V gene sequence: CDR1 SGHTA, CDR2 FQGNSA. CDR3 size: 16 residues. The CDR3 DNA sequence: TGTGCCAGCAGCTTATCGGAACTAGCGGGACCCTACGAGCAGTACTTC. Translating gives CASSLSELAGPYEQYF. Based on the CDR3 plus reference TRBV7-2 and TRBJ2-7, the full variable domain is GAGVSQSPSNKVTEKGKDVELRCDPISGHTALYWYRQSLGQGLEFLIYFQGNSAPDKSGLPSDRFSAERTGGSVSTLTIQRTQQEDSAVYLCASSLSELAGPYEQYFGPGTRLTVT.